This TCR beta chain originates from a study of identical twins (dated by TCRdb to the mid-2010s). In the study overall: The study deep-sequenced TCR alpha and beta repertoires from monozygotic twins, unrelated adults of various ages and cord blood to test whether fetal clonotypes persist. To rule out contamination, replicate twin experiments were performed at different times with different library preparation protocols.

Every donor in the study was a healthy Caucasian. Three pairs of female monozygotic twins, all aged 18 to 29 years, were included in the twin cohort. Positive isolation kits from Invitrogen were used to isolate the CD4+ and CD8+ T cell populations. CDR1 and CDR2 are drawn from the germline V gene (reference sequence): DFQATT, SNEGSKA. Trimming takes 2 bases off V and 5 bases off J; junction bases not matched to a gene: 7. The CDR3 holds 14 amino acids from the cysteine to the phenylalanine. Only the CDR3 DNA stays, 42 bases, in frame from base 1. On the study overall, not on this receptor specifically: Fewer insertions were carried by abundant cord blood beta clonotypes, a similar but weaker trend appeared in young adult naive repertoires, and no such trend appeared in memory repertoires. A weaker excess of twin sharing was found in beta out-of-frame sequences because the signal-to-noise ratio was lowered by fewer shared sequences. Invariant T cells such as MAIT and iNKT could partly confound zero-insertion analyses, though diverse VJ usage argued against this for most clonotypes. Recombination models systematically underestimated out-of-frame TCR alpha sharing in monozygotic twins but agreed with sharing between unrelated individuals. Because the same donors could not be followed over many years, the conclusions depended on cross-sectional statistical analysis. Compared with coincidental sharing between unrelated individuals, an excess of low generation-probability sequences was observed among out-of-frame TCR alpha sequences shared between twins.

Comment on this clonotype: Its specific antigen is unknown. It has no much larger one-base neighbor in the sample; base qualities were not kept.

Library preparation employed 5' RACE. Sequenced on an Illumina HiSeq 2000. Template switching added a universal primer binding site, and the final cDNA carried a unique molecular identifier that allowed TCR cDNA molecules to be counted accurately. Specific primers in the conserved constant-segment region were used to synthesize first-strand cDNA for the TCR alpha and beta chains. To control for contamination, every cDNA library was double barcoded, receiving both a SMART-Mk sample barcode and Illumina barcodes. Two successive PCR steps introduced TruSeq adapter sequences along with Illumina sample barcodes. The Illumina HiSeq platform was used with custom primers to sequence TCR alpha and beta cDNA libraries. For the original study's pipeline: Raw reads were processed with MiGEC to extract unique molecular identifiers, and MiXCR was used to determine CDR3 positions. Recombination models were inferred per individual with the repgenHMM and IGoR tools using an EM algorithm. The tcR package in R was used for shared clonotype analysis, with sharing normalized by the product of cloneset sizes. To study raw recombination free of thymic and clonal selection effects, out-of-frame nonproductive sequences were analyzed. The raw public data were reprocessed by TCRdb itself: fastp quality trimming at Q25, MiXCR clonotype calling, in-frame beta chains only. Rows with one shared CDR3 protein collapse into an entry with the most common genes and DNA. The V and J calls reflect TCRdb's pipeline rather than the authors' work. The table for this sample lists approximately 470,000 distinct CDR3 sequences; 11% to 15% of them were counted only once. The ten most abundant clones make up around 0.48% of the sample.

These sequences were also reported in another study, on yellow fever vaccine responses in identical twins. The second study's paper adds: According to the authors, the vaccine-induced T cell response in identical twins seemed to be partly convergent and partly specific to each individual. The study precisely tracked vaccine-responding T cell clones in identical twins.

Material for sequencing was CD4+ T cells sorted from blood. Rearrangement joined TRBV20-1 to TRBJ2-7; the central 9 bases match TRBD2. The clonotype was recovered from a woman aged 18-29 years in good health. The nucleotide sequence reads TGCAGTGCTAGACCAACTAGCGGGCCGAACGAGCAGTACTTC. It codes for CSARPTSGPNEQYF.